One and the same sample provided the 4 T cell receptor beta chains below, sequenced in a study of blood T cell repertoires in COVID-19. Profiling relied on immunoSEQ multiplex PCR, and the TCRdb table lists in-frame clones only, not all of them. The sample has around 450,000 clones; about 85% are singletons. Sequencing was performed on PBMCs or T cells enriched from blood (not recorded which). These receptors were collected from a woman aged 18-35 years with acute COVID-19.

The genes are TRBV10-3 and TRBJ2-1; D might be TRBD2 (5 bases). The V end was cut by 4 bases, the J end by 8 bases, with 18 bases between. The CDR3 spans 15 residues. The germline gives CDR1 ENHRY, CDR2 SYGVKD. CDR3 nucleotide sequence: TGTGCCATCAGTGTAGGTCCACTAGAAGCCGATGAGCAGTTCTTC. This translates into CAISVGPLEADEQFF.

V gene TRBV7-9 combines with J gene TRBJ2-1, with 12 bases fitting TRBD2. The CDR3 contains 18 residues. Germline V gene sequence: CDR1 SEHNR, CDR2 FQNEAQ (reference sequence). The trim removed 2 bases at V and 0 bases at J, leaving 5 bases unmatched. This CDR3 is CASSLLAGGPSSYNEQFF. The CDR3 nucleotides are TGTGCCAGCAGCTTACTAGCGGGAGGGCCTAGCTCCTACAATGAGCAGTTCTTC.

The chain uses TRBV6-8 and TRBJ2-7; D unclear. V was pared by 3 bases and J by 2 bases, with 17 bases between. The CDR3 loop spans 16 amino acids. Germline lookup yields CDR1 MNHGY and CDR2 SAAAGT. The CDR3 region is CASSYWPRKIAYEQYF. The CDR3 nucleotides are TGTGCCAGCAGTTATTGGCCTAGAAAGATTGCCTACGAGCAGTACTTC.

This clone was found a few times. The V and J genes are TRBV12-5 and TRBJ1-4; no clear D gene. Germline V gene sequence: CDR1 LGHNT, CDR2 FRNRAP. There are 15 residues in the CDR3. Trimming pared 0 bases from V and 4 bases from J, leaving 9 bases between. Written as DNA, the CDR3 is TGTGCTAGTGGTTTGGTACGAGGCGGTAATGAAAAACTGTTTTTT. It translates to CASGLVRGGNEKLFF.